This T cell receptor beta chain was recorded in a study of Graves' ophthalmopathy and Graves' hyperthyroidism (dated by TCRdb to about 2018). Turning to the overall study: Peripheral blood samples were taken at the time of initial diagnosis, before any treatment was given. The study used TCR beta repertoire signatures to distinguish Graves' ophthalmopathy from Graves' hyperthyroidism and to predict progression to ophthalmopathy. In total, under 150 blood samples were TCR-sequenced: roughly 45 ophthalmopathy, roughly 77 hyperthyroidism and some 17 hyperthyroidism-to-ophthalmopathy patients. To explore V-J signatures that separate ophthalmopathy from hyperthyroidism, a discovery set of about 100 patients was enrolled, consisting of roughly 45 with ophthalmopathy and approximately 60 with stable hyperthyroidism. An independent validation cohort was composed of fewer than 20 hyperthyroidism patients and 17 patients who later progressed from hyperthyroidism to ophthalmopathy. In about six hyperthyroidism patients, T-cell repertoires of thyroid tissue and blood were compared. Once sampling was done, hyperthyroidism patients were given methimazole at a starting dose of 30 mg daily, while ophthalmopathy patients were given high-dose intravenous methylprednisolone.

The ophthalmopathy patients had moderately to severely active disease, with a Clinical Activity Score of 3 or higher, a NOSPECS grade of 4 or higher, and a disease duration of less than 3 months. Patients were excluded if they had other autoimmune diseases, uncontrolled infections, pregnancy or lactation. Diagnosis was based on clinical symptoms, serum thyroxine, TRAb, thyroid ultrasound and orbital computed tomography. Ficoll-Paque density gradient centrifugation was used to isolate PBMCs from 8.5 to 10 ml of fresh peripheral blood. Total RNA was extracted with Trizol reagent and quality-checked on an Agilent 2100 Bioanalyzer. For repertoire sequencing, the TCR beta CDR3 regions were amplified from RNA transcripts. The first round of RT-PCR was done with HTBI primers and the Qiagen OneStep RT-PCR kit, and was followed by a second round of multiplex PCR, then size selection and purification. Sequencing of the libraries was carried out on an Illumina HiSeq2000 in paired-end mode with 100 bp reads. The authors' pipeline ran thus. SOAPnuke was used to process the reads, throwing out any read that had adapters, had uncalled bases, had a mean Phred below 15, or lacked an exact constant-primer or identifier match. COPE v1.2.5 was used to merge high-quality paired reads. Each unique nucleotide sequence was treated as a clonotype, and MiTCR v1.1 was used to align the clonotypes to the IMGT TRB V, D and J references. Only V-J combinations with frequency above 0.0001 were analysed, covering about 99% of repertoires. For each V-J combination, a TCR clonal expansion and chaos score was defined as F50 clonal expansion divided by the chaos observed in the TCRdist matrix. Welch's t-statistics and random forest were used to narrow the features down to more than 10 V-J combinations, which were then fed into a naive Bayes classifier. Thyroid-blood repertoire similarity was quantified with the Morisita-Horn index. Using fastp at Q25 and MiXCR, TCRdb reprocessed the public reads and kept productive beta chains. Rows matching on CDR3 protein sequence are summarized as one entry with the most common DNA and genes. For this entry, the V and J calls and clone size follow TCRdb and not the study's own pipeline. The sample has about 700,000 distinct CDR3 sequences on record, about two fifths of them singletons. About 3.3% of the sample lies in the top ten.

This clonotype was counted at least ten times. Its antigen remains unidentified. Base qualities are not at hand, and no much larger clone is one base apart. From a lookup of the germline V gene, CDR1 and CDR2 are SGHRS and YFSETQ. Trimming at the junction amounts to 5 bases on V and 3 bases on J, and the germline ends lie 14 bases apart. The CDR3 numbers 14 residues from cysteine through phenylalanine. The kept DNA is CDR3 alone, 42 bases in frame from the first base. Study-wide conclusions, independent of this receptor: Most expanded thyroid clonotypes with frequency above 0.001 were also detected in blood, suggesting blood repertoires may reflect the thyroid immune response. Sample size was not statistically predetermined, and group allocation was not concealed from the investigators. In validation, the model predicted ophthalmopathy progression with less than 71% sensitivity and roughly 78% specificity; more than ten predicted patients were CT-confirmed with GO in a median of about 6.1 months. In cross-validation, the 13-signature model distinguished ophthalmopathy from stable hyperthyroidism with approximately 85% sensitivity and 81.08% specificity, and in the test set the corresponding values were roughly 80% and 76%.

The receptor was isolated from an adult man with Graves' ophthalmopathy. The chain is encoded by TRBV5-1 joined to TRBJ1-1; perhaps TRBD1 is the D gene, with 6 bases matching. The source material was peripheral blood. In nucleotide form, the sequence is TGCGCCAGCAGAGCTGGACAGTGGGACACTGAAGCTTTCTTT. Translated, it gives CASRAGQWDTEAFF.